These T cell receptor beta chains were read from a single sample in a study of T cells in localized non-small cell lung cancer. Measured with immunoSEQ multiplex PCR; TCRdb has only the in-frame clones, and not every one. The sample has around 41,000 clones; about 86% are singletons. The sample consisted of peripheral blood, taken before any cancer treatment. These receptors originate from a man aged 40-75 years with stage I lung adenocarcinoma. Both conserved end residues are part of each CDR3. D genes are given only for firm matches. Some rows mark clone size as missing; the rest say once, few, many or name a class of expanded clone.

v_call: TRBV28
j_call: TRBJ2-3
cdr3_length: 16
clone_size: -
d_call: TRBD2
cdr3_aa: CASSDFGRGGTDTQYF
cdr3_nt: TGTGCCAGCAGCGATTTCGGACGGGGGGGGACAGATACGCAGTATTTT

v_call: TRBV7-9
j_call: TRBJ2-5
cdr3_length: 18
clone_size: -
d_call: TRBD1
cdr3_aa: CASIRGPRDRAGQETQYF
cdr3_nt: TGTGCCAGCATTCGGGGCCCCCGGGACAGGGCTGGGCAAGAGACCCAGTACTTC

v_call: TRBV25-1
j_call: TRBJ2-3
cdr3_length: 14
clone_size: -
d_call: -
cdr3_aa: CASSELNRGDTQYF
cdr3_nt: TGTGCCAGCAGTGAATTGAACAGAGGGGATACGCAGTATTTT

v_call: TRBV7-8
j_call: TRBJ2-3
cdr3_length: 16
clone_size: once
d_call: TRBD2
cdr3_aa: CASSFGLAGGEDTQYF
cdr3_nt: TGTGCCAGCAGCTTCGGGCTAGCGGGAGGGGAAGATACGCAGTATTTT

v_call: TRBV7-8
j_call: TRBJ1-1
cdr3_length: 14
clone_size: -
d_call: -
cdr3_aa: CASSSMGLNTEAFF
cdr3_nt: TGTGCCAGCAGCTCAATGGGTTTAAACACTGAAGCTTTCTTT

v_call: TRBV7-2
j_call: TRBJ2-1
cdr3_length: 17
clone_size: -
d_call: TRBD2
cdr3_aa: CASSLELTGGTYNEQFF
cdr3_nt: TGTGCCAGCAGCTTAGAATTAACGGGAGGAACCTACAATGAGCAGTTCTTC

v_call: TRBV27
j_call: TRBJ2-2
cdr3_length: 11
clone_size: -
d_call: -
cdr3_aa: CASSFGSHLFF
cdr3_nt: TGTGCCAGCAGTTTCGGGTCACATCTGTTTTTT

v_call: TRBV25-1
j_call: TRBJ1-3
cdr3_length: 15
clone_size: -
d_call: -
cdr3_aa: CASSDSTLTGNTIYF
cdr3_nt: TGTGCCAGCAGTGATAGTACTTTAACCGGAAACACCATATATTTT

v_call: TRBV12-5
j_call: TRBJ2-1
cdr3_length: 18
clone_size: -
d_call: -
cdr3_aa: CASGLTRDGESSYNEQFF
cdr3_nt: TGTGCTAGTGGTTTGACAAGGGACGGCGAGAGCTCCTACAATGAGCAGTTCTTC

v_call: TRBV18
j_call: TRBJ1-2
cdr3_length: 14
clone_size: -
d_call: -
cdr3_aa: CASSPATTAYGYTF
cdr3_nt: TGTGCCAGCTCACCTGCGACGACCGCCTATGGCTACACCTTC

v_call: TRBV19
j_call: TRBJ2-1
cdr3_length: 15
clone_size: -
d_call: -
cdr3_aa: CASSSGPDKFNEQFF
cdr3_nt: TGTGCCAGTAGTAGTGGGCCCGACAAGTTCAATGAGCAGTTCTTC

v_call: TRBV5-6
j_call: TRBJ2-7
cdr3_length: 13
clone_size: -
d_call: TRBD1
cdr3_aa: CATQTGSSYEQYF
cdr3_nt: TGTGCCACTCAGACAGGGAGCTCCTACGAGCAGTACTTC

v_call: TRBV7-2
j_call: TRBJ2-6
cdr3_length: 15
clone_size: -
d_call: -
cdr3_aa: CASSHDLAGANVLTF
cdr3_nt: TGTGCCAGCAGCCACGATTTGGCTGGGGCCAACGTCCTGACTTTC

v_call: TRBV28
j_call: TRBJ1-1
cdr3_length: 18
clone_size: -
d_call: TRBD1
cdr3_aa: CASRRTGGLFRMNTEAFF
cdr3_nt: TGTGCCAGCAGGCGGACAGGGGGTTTGTTTAGAATGAACACTGAAGCTTTCTTT

v_call: TRBV28
j_call: TRBJ1-5
cdr3_length: 13
clone_size: -
d_call: TRBD1
cdr3_aa: CASRGQGEQPQHF
cdr3_nt: TGTGCCAGCAGAGGACAGGGAGAACAGCCCCAGCATTTT

v_call: TRBV28
j_call: TRBJ2-3
cdr3_length: 16
clone_size: once
d_call: TRBD1
cdr3_aa: CASSSGQGFGTDTQYF
cdr3_nt: TGTGCCAGCAGTTCTGGACAGGGGTTCGGCACAGATACGCAGTATTTT

v_call: TRBV4-2
j_call: TRBJ2-3
cdr3_length: 16
clone_size: -
d_call: TRBD2
cdr3_aa: CASSRLLAGEADTQYF
cdr3_nt: TGTGCCAGCAGCCGCCTACTAGCGGGAGAAGCAGATACGCAGTATTTT

v_call: TRBV15
j_call: TRBJ1-2
cdr3_length: 15
clone_size: -
d_call: -
cdr3_aa: CATSRVDGVNYGYTF
cdr3_nt: TGTGCCACCAGCAGAGTTGACGGAGTAAACTATGGCTACACCTTC

v_call: TRBV5-1
j_call: TRBJ2-3
cdr3_length: 19
clone_size: -
d_call: TRBD2
cdr3_aa: CASSLSGKDEREMADTQYF
cdr3_nt: TGCGCCAGCAGCTTGTCAGGTAAGGATGAGCGGGAGATGGCAGATACGCAGTATTTT

v_call: TRBV7-3
j_call: TRBJ1-1
cdr3_length: 16
clone_size: -
d_call: -
cdr3_aa: CASSLGATGVSTEAFF
cdr3_nt: TGTGCCAGCAGCTTAGGGGCAACGGGGGTCAGCACTGAAGCTTTCTTT

v_call: TRBV7-2
j_call: TRBJ2-1
cdr3_length: 14
clone_size: -
d_call: -
cdr3_aa: CASSSGPLSGEQFF
cdr3_nt: TGTGCCAGCAGCTCAGGACCCCTTAGTGGGGAGCAGTTCTTC

v_call: TRBV27
j_call: TRBJ2-7
cdr3_length: 13
clone_size: -
d_call: -
cdr3_aa: CASSSRGGGEQYF
cdr3_nt: TGTGCCAGCAGTTCCCGTGGGGGCGGCGAGCAGTACTTC

v_call: TRBV25-1
j_call: TRBJ2-6
cdr3_length: 17
clone_size: -
d_call: -
cdr3_aa: CASSDPEHGSGANVLTF
cdr3_nt: TGTGCCAGCAGTGACCCGGAACACGGATCTGGGGCCAACGTCCTGACTTTC

v_call: TRBV5-1
j_call: TRBJ2-7
cdr3_length: 13
clone_size: once
d_call: -
cdr3_aa: CASSRDINYEQYF
cdr3_nt: TGCGCCAGCAGCAGGGACATAAACTACGAGCAGTACTTC

v_call: TRBV10-2
j_call: TRBJ2-5
cdr3_length: 15
clone_size: -
d_call: TRBD2
cdr3_aa: CASSELGLAGETQYF
cdr3_nt: TGCGCCAGCAGTGAGCTGGGACTAGCTGGAGAGACCCAGTACTTC

v_call: TRBV28
j_call: TRBJ2-2
cdr3_length: 15
clone_size: -
d_call: -
cdr3_aa: CASGGTASNTGELFF
cdr3_nt: TGTGCCAGCGGGGGGACAGCTTCGAACACCGGGGAGCTGTTTTTT

v_call: TRBV4-1
j_call: TRBJ2-7
cdr3_length: 14
clone_size: -
d_call: -
cdr3_aa: CASSQPGQVYEQYF
cdr3_nt: TGCGCCAGCAGCCAACCGGGGCAGGTTTACGAGCAGTACTTC

v_call: TRBV28
j_call: TRBJ2-7
cdr3_length: 15
clone_size: -
d_call: -
cdr3_aa: CASSPWGTYSYEQYF
cdr3_nt: TGTGCCAGCAGTCCATGGGGGACATACTCCTACGAGCAGTACTTC

v_call: TRBV19
j_call: TRBJ1-5
cdr3_length: 16
clone_size: -
d_call: -
cdr3_aa: CASSMMAVSSNQPQHF
cdr3_nt: TGTGCCAGTAGTATGATGGCAGTAAGCAGCAATCAGCCCCAGCATTTT

v_call: TRBV27
j_call: TRBJ1-2
cdr3_length: 15
clone_size: once
d_call: -
cdr3_aa: CASSLSPGQIYGYTF
cdr3_nt: TGTGCCAGCAGTTTATCCCCGGGACAAATCTATGGCTACACCTTC

v_call: TRBV7-8
j_call: TRBJ2-7
cdr3_length: 15
clone_size: -
d_call: TRBD2
cdr3_aa: CASSFGLAGNYEQYF
cdr3_nt: TGTGCCAGCAGCTTCGGACTAGCGGGAAACTACGAGCAGTACTTC

v_call: TRBV5-1
j_call: TRBJ2-2
cdr3_length: 11
clone_size: -
d_call: -
cdr3_aa: CASSPGGELFF
cdr3_nt: TGCGCCAGCAGCCCAGGTGGGGAGCTGTTTTTT

v_call: TRBV4-1
j_call: TRBJ2-2
cdr3_length: 15
clone_size: -
d_call: -
cdr3_aa: CASSPRGINTGELFF
cdr3_nt: TGCGCCAGCAGCCCTCGAGGTATCAACACCGGGGAGCTGTTTTTT

v_call: TRBV28
j_call: TRBJ2-5
cdr3_length: 20
clone_size: -
d_call: TRBD2
cdr3_aa: CASNPMGRTRQTQKQETQYF
cdr3_nt: TGTGCCAGCAACCCCATGGGCCGGACTAGACAAACTCAAAAACAAGAGACCCAGTACTTC

v_call: TRBV2
j_call: TRBJ2-3
cdr3_length: 15
clone_size: -
d_call: TRBD2
cdr3_aa: CASSETTSAADTQYF
cdr3_nt: TGTGCCAGCAGTGAAACAACTAGCGCGGCAGATACGCAGTATTTT

v_call: TRBV19
j_call: TRBJ2-5
cdr3_length: 15
clone_size: -
d_call: -
cdr3_aa: CASRSVRTTQETQYF
cdr3_nt: TGTGCCAGTAGATCGGTTCGGACAACCCAAGAGACCCAGTACTTC

v_call: TRBV5-1
j_call: TRBJ1-2
cdr3_length: 16
clone_size: -
d_call: -
cdr3_aa: CASSLAGGQGLAGYTF
cdr3_nt: TGCGCCAGCAGCTTGGCTGGGGGTCAGGGATTAGCTGGCTACACCTTC

v_call: TRBV11-2
j_call: TRBJ1-3
cdr3_length: 14
clone_size: -
d_call: -
cdr3_aa: CASSLEPGRNTIYF
cdr3_nt: TGTGCCAGCAGCTTAGAGCCAGGGAGAAACACCATATATTTT

v_call: TRBV6-6
j_call: TRBJ1-3
cdr3_length: 14
clone_size: -
d_call: TRBD1
cdr3_aa: CASSRGQGKNTIYF
cdr3_nt: TGTGCCAGCAGTCGGGGACAGGGCAAAAACACCATATATTTT

v_call: TRBV14
j_call: TRBJ1-1
cdr3_length: 13
clone_size: -
d_call: -
cdr3_aa: CASSQAANTEAFF
cdr3_nt: TGTGCCAGCAGCCAAGCAGCGAACACTGAAGCTTTCTTT

v_call: TRBV6-1
j_call: TRBJ2-3
cdr3_length: 16
clone_size: -
d_call: TRBD2
cdr3_aa: CASSEFGTSGTDTQYF
cdr3_nt: TGTGCCAGCAGTGAATTCGGGACTAGCGGCACAGATACGCAGTATTTT

v_call: TRBV5-4
j_call: TRBJ2-3
cdr3_length: 15
clone_size: -
d_call: TRBD2
cdr3_aa: CASSKSGRDTDTQYF
cdr3_nt: TGTGCCAGCAGCAAAAGCGGGAGAGACACAGATACGCAGTATTTT

v_call: TRBV7-9
j_call: TRBJ2-1
cdr3_length: 13
clone_size: -
d_call: -
cdr3_aa: CASSLRDRNEQFF
cdr3_nt: TGTGCCAGCAGCTTAAGAGACAGAAATGAGCAGTTCTTC

v_call: TRBV4-2
j_call: TRBJ2-3
cdr3_length: 16
clone_size: -
d_call: TRBD2
cdr3_aa: CASSQEATSGGDTQYF
cdr3_nt: TGTGCCAGCAGCCAAGAAGCGACTAGCGGAGGGGATACGCAGTATTTT

v_call: TRBV5-1
j_call: TRBJ2-3
cdr3_length: 16
clone_size: once
d_call: TRBD2
cdr3_aa: CASSVGLAGDTDTQYF
cdr3_nt: TGCGCCAGCAGCGTGGGACTAGCGGGAGACACAGATACGCAGTATTTT

v_call: TRBV14
j_call: TRBJ2-7
cdr3_length: 15
clone_size: -
d_call: TRBD2
cdr3_aa: CASSRGTSAVYEQYF
cdr3_nt: TGTGCCAGCAGCCGCGGGACTAGCGCCGTCTACGAGCAGTACTTC

v_call: TRBV28
j_call: TRBJ2-3
cdr3_length: 14
clone_size: -
d_call: -
cdr3_aa: CASSTRGVADTQYF
cdr3_nt: TGTGCCAGCAGTACCCGTGGGGTAGCAGATACGCAGTATTTT

v_call: TRBV7-8
j_call: TRBJ1-4
cdr3_length: 14
clone_size: -
d_call: -
cdr3_aa: CASSLGTGHQKLFF
cdr3_nt: TGTGCCAGCAGCCTCGGGACGGGCCACCAAAAACTGTTTTTT

v_call: TRBV21-1
j_call: TRBJ1-5
cdr3_length: 14
clone_size: -
d_call: -
cdr3_aa: CASSVQGSNQPQHF
cdr3_nt: TGTGCCAGCAGCGTACAGGGTAGCAATCAGCCCCAGCATTTT

v_call: TRBV7-2
j_call: TRBJ2-7
cdr3_length: 15
clone_size: few
d_call: -
cdr3_aa: CASSLQAGSSYEQYF
cdr3_nt: TGTGCCAGCAGCTTACAAGCTGGGAGCTCCTACGAGCAGTACTTC

v_call: TRBV16
j_call: TRBJ2-3
cdr3_length: 14
clone_size: few
d_call: -
cdr3_aa: CASSQSKRTDTQYF
cdr3_nt: TGTGCCAGCAGCCAATCCAAACGCACAGATACGCAGTATTTT

v_call: TRBV7-4
j_call: TRBJ1-2
cdr3_length: 14
clone_size: -
d_call: -
cdr3_aa: CASSLVRVFYGYTF
cdr3_nt: TGTGCCAGCAGCTTAGTGCGGGTTTTCTATGGCTACACCTTC

v_call: TRBV5-4
j_call: TRBJ2-1
cdr3_length: 15
clone_size: -
d_call: -
cdr3_aa: CASSWVAVSGNEQFF
cdr3_nt: TGTGCCAGCAGCTGGGTAGCGGTGTCGGGAAATGAGCAGTTCTTC

v_call: TRBV7-9
j_call: TRBJ2-1
cdr3_length: 14
clone_size: few
d_call: TRBD1
cdr3_aa: CASSFADRVNEQFF
cdr3_nt: TGTGCCAGCAGCTTTGCGGACAGGGTAAATGAGCAGTTCTTC

v_call: TRBV19
j_call: TRBJ2-1
cdr3_length: 18
clone_size: -
d_call: TRBD2
cdr3_aa: CASSNRGLAGGLYNEQFF
cdr3_nt: TGTGCCAGTAGTAATAGGGGACTAGCGGGAGGGCTCTACAATGAGCAGTTCTTC

v_call: TRBV15
j_call: TRBJ2-7
cdr3_length: 11
clone_size: -
d_call: -
cdr3_aa: CATSRGYEQYF
cdr3_nt: TGTGCCACCAGCAGAGGCTACGAGCAGTACTTC

v_call: TRBV30
j_call: TRBJ2-7
cdr3_length: 13
clone_size: -
d_call: -
cdr3_aa: CAWSGVRAYEQYF
cdr3_nt: TGTGCCTGGTCTGGAGTCAGGGCCTACGAGCAGTACTTC

v_call: TRBV19
j_call: TRBJ2-7
cdr3_length: 15
clone_size: large
d_call: TRBD1
cdr3_aa: CASSDRGVDFYEQYF
cdr3_nt: TGTGCCAGTAGCGACAGGGGGGTGGACTTCTACGAGCAGTACTTC

v_call: TRBV28
j_call: TRBJ2-4
cdr3_length: 19
clone_size: -
d_call: TRBD2
cdr3_aa: CASTPGGSGRAWTKNIQYF
cdr3_nt: TGTGCCAGCACCCCAGGGGGTAGCGGGAGGGCCTGGACCAAAAACATTCAGTACTTC